This T cell receptor beta chain came from a study of cytomegalovirus exposure and HLA in healthy donors. Regarding this clone: The antigen is undetermined.

Each donor's status was that of a healthy bone marrow donor. Study-level results: In a later analysis, a genetic analysis reported fewer productive-TCR N-insertions in an Asian-associated ancestry cluster than the cohort average.

Both 60 Vbeta primers and 13 Jbeta primers went into the PCR. Clones were read by immunoSEQ multiplex PCR, and TCRdb kept only the in-frame ones, dropping some. Among some 120,000 clones listed, around 80% were seen once. Germline V gene data show CDR1 as MNHEY and CDR2 as SVGAGI. CDR3 length: 14 residues. V shed 5 bases and J 4 bases; nucleotides not matched to a gene: 1. The receptor was isolated from a woman under 30 in good health and CMV-seropositive. This sequence joins TRBV6-5 and TRBJ1-6, with 8 bases fitting TRBD1. Sequencing was performed on PBMCs. In DNA form, the CDR3 reads TGTGCCAGCAGTGGACAGGGATATAATTCACCCCTCCACTTT. Its protein product is CASSGQGYNSPLHF.